This T cell receptor beta chain is from a study of blood T cell repertoires in COVID-19. Only in-frame clones appear in the TCRdb table, and some are missing; sequencing was by immunoSEQ multiplex PCR. Among 200,000 to 250,000 clones listed, almost 90% were seen once. This CDR3 comprises 13 residues. From germline, CDR1 is LNHDA and CDR2 SQIVND (reference sequence). Trimming removed 11 bases from V and 7 bases from J, with 20 bases in between. Sequencing was carried out using PBMCs or T cells enriched from blood (not recorded which). The rearrangement links TRBV19 to TRBJ1-2, with a possible D match to TRBD1 (5 bases). This TCR was sampled from a young man who had been exposed to COVID-19. CDR3 region: CAVNRRGVSGYTF. The CDR3 DNA reads as TGTGCCGTCAATCGGAGGGGCGTCTCTGGCTACACCTTC.